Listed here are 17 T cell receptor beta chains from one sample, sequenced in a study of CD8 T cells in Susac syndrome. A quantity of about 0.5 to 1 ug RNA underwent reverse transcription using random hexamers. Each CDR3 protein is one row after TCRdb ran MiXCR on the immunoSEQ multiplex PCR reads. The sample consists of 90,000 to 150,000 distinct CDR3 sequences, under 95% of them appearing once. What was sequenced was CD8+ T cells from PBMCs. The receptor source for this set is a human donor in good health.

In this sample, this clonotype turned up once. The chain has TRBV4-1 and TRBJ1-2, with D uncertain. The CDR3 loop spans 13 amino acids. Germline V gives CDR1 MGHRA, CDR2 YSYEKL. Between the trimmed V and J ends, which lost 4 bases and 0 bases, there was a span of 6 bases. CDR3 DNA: TGCGCCAGCAGCCTCACAGCTAACTATGGCTACACCTTC. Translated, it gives CASSLTANYGYTF.

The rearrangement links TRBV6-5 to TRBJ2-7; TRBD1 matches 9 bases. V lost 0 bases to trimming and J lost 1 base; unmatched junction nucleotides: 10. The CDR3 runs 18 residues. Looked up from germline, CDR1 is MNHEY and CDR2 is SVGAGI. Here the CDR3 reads CASSYSQFGTGTSYEQYF. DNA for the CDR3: TGTGCCAGCAGTTACTCGCAGTTCGGGACAGGGACATCCTACGAGCAGTACTTC.

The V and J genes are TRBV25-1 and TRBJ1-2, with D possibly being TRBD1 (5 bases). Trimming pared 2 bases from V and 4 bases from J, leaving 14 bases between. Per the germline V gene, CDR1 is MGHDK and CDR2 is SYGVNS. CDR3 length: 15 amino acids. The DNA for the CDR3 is TGTGCCAGCAGTGAACGCGTCTCGGGGCCCTATGGCTACACCTTC. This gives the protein CASSERVSGPYGYTF.

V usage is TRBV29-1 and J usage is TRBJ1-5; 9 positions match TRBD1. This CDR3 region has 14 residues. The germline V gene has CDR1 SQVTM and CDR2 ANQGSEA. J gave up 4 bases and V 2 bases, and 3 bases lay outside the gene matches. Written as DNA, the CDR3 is TGCAGCGTTGAATGGGGACAGGGTAATCAGCCCCAGCATTTT. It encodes CSVEWGQGNQPQHF.

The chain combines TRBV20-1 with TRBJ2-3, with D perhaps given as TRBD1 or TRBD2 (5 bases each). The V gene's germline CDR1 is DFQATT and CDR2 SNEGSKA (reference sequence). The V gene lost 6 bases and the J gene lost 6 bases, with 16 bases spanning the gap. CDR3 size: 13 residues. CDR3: CSASLPGRDTQYF. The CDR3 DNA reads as TGCAGTGCCAGTCTACCGGGACGTGATACGCAGTATTTT.

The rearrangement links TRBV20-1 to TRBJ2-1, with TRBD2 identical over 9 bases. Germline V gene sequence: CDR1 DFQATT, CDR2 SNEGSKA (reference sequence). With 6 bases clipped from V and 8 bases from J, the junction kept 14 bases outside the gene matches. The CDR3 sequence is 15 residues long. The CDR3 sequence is CSAPAGSGGSDEQFF. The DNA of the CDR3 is TGCAGTGCGCCGGCGGGTAGCGGGGGTTCAGATGAGCAGTTCTTC.

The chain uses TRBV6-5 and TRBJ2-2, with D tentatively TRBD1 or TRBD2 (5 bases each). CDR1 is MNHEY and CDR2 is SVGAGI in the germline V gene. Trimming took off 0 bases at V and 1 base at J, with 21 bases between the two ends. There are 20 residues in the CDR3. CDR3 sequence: CASSYSPPGRPTMNTGELFF. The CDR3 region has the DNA TGTGCCAGCAGTTACTCTCCACCGGGACGACCGACTATGAACACCGGGGAGCTGTTTTTT.

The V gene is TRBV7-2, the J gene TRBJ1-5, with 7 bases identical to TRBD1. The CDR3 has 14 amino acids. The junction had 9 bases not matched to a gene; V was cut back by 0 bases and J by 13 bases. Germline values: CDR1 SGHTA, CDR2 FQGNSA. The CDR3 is CASSLARRAGGQHF. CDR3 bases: TGTGCCAGCAGCTTAGCCAGGAGGGCAGGGGGACAGCATTTT.

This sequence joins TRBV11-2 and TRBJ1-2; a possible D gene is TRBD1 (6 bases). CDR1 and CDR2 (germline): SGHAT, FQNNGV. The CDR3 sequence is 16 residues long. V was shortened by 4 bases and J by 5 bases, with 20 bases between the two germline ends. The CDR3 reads CASSSTRGSVGYGYTF. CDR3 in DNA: TGTGCCAGCAGCTCTACCAGGGGTTCGGTCGGGTATGGCTACACCTTC.

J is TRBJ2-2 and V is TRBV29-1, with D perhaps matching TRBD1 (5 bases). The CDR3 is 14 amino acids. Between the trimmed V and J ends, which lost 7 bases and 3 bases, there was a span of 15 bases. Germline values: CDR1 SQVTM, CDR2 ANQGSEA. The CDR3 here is CSAPGLTHTGELFF. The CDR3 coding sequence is TGCAGCGCCCCAGGGTTGACTCACACCGGGGAGCTGTTTTTT.

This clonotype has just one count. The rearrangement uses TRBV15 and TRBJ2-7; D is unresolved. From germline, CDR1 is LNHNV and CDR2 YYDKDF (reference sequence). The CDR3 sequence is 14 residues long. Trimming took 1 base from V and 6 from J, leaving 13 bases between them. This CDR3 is CATSRGVATVEQYF. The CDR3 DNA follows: TGTGCCACCAGCAGAGGGGTGGCGACGGTCGAGCAGTACTTC.

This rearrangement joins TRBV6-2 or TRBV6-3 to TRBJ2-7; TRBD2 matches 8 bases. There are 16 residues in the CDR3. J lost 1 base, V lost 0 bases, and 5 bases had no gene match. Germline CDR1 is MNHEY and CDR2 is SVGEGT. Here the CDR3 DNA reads TGTGCCAGCAGTTACTCGAAAACTAGCGGATCCTACGAGCAGTACTTC. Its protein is CASSYSKTSGSYEQYF.

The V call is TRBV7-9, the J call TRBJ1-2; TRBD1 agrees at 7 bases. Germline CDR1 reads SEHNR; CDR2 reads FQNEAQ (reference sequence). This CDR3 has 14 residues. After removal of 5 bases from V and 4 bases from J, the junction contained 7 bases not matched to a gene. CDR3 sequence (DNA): TGTGCCAGCAGCCCAGGGGGGGACGGCTATGGCTACACCTTC. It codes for CASSPGGDGYGYTF.

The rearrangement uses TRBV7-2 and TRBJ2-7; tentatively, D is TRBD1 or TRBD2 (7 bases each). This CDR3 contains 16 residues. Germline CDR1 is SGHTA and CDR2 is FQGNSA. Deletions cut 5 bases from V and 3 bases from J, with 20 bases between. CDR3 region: CASSTTPRGGNYEQYF. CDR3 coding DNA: TGTGCCAGCAGCACAACCCCCAGGGGGGGCAACTACGAGCAGTACTTC.

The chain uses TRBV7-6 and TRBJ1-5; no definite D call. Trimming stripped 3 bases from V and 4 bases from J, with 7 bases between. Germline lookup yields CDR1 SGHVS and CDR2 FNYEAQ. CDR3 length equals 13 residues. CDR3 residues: CASSLSNNQPQHF. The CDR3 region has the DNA TGTGCCAGCAGCTTGAGCAATAATCAGCCCCAGCATTTT.

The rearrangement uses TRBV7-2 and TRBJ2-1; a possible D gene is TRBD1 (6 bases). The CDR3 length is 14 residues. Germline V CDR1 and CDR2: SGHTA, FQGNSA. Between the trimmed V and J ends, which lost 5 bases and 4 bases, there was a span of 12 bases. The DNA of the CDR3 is TGTGCCAGCAGCCCGCTAGGGGGTTACAATGAGCAGTTCTTC. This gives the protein CASSPLGGYNEQFF.

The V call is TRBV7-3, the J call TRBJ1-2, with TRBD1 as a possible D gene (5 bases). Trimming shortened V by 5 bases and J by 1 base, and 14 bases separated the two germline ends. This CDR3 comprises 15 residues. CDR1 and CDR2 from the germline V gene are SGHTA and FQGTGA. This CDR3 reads CASSPTGLINYGYTF. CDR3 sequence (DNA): TGTGCCAGCAGCCCAACAGGTTTAATTAACTATGGCTACACCTTC.